Listed below are T cell receptor beta chains from one sample, sequenced in a study of control samples from healthy donors and cancer patients. Produced via immunoSEQ multiplex PCR; TCRdb's table is partial and in-frame only. The sample contains 100,000 to 150,000 clones, roughly 90% of which appear only once. Sequencing was done on a sample of blood. The receptors shown here come from a man younger than 35 in good health. Both conserved end residues are part of each CDR3. The D gene is left open where the match is weak. The size of a clone is reported for some rows only, either as once, few or many, or as a class for expanded clones.

j_call | v_call | clone_size | d_call | cdr3_nt | cdr3_aa
TRBJ1-6 | TRBV30 | - | TRBD1 | TGTGCCTCGTTGACAGGGGATAATTCACCCCTCCACTTT | CASLTGDNSPLHF
TRBJ1-1 | TRBV7-9 | - | TRBD1 | TGTGCCAGCAGCCCACGCGGACAGGGCTTCATGAACACTGAAGCTTTCTTT | CASSPRGQGFMNTEAFF
TRBJ1-6 | TRBV4-1 | - | - | TGCGCCAGCAGCCAAGATCCGGCGGCCCTCCACTTT | CASSQDPAALHF
TRBJ1-6 | TRBV7-3 | - | - | TGTGCCAGCAGCCACGGGGTGTATAATTCACCCCTCCACTTT | CASSHGVYNSPLHF
TRBJ1-6 | TRBV19 | - | TRBD1 | TGTGCCAGTAGTCCGGGACAGAGGTTTTCACCCCTCCACTTT | CASSPGQRFSPLHF
TRBJ1-1 | TRBV7-2 | few | - | TGTGCCAGCAGCTTTTGGGATTCGAACACTGAAGCTTTCTTT | CASSFWDSNTEAFF
TRBJ2-2 | TRBV6-4 | few | - | TGTGCCAGCAGTGACACGAACACCGGGGAGCTGTTTTTT | CASSDTNTGELFF
TRBJ2-5 | TRBV7-2 | - | - | TGTGCCAGCAGGGGCTCTACCAGCGGTCGGCAAGAGACCCAGTACTTC | CASRGSTSGRQETQYF
TRBJ1-1 | TRBV11-2 | once | - | TGTGCCAGCAGCCAAACTCTGGAGGAGGCTGAAGCTTTCTTT | CASSQTLEEAEAFF
TRBJ2-1 | TRBV2 | - | - | TGTGCCCCCCAAAGGACAGCCTACAATGAGCAGTTCTTC | CAPQRTAYNEQFF
TRBJ1-1 | TRBV19 | - | TRBD1 | TGTGCCAGTAGTATACAGGGGGCGCAGAACACTGAAGCTTTCTTT | CASSIQGAQNTEAFF
TRBJ2-3 | TRBV4-1 | - | TRBD1 | TGCGCCAGCAGCCTATTGGTGGGGGACAGTGCGCAGTATTTT | CASSLLVGDSAQYF
TRBJ2-2 | TRBV10-3 | - | - | TGTGCCATCAGGACCGGGACGGCGAACACCGGGGAGCTGTTTTTT | CAIRTGTANTGELFF
TRBJ1-2 | TRBV19 | - | - | TGTGCCAGTAGTATCAACTATGGCTACACCTTC | CASSINYGYTF
TRBJ1-5 | TRBV23-1 | - | TRBD1 | TGCGCCAGCAGTCAAAGGGACAGGGGCAATCAGCCCCAGCATTTT | CASSQRDRGNQPQHF
TRBJ2-7 | TRBV7-3 | - | TRBD1 | TGTGCCAGCAGCCCCGGACAGGGGGGCCGCTACGAGCAGTACTTC | CASSPGQGGRYEQYF
TRBJ1-1 | TRBV5-8 | - | - | TGTGCCAGCAGCTCCAACAGGAACACTGAAGCTTTCTTT | CASSSNRNTEAFF
TRBJ1-4 | TRBV6-1 | - | - | TGTGCCAGCAGTGAAGGGGAGGTAGGAAAACTGTTTTTT | CASSEGEVGKLFF
TRBJ1-1 | TRBV6-5 | - | TRBD1 | TGTGCCAGCAGACAGGGGGCTCGCACTGAAGCTTTCTTT | CASRQGARTEAFF
TRBJ2-1 | TRBV5-1 | - | - | TGCGCCAGCAGCTTAGAGTTCCGGCAGTTCTTC | CASSLEFRQFF
TRBJ1-1 | TRBV30 | - | - | TGTGCCTGGAGTGTACGGGTTGAAGCTTTCTTT | CAWSVRVEAFF
TRBJ1-2 | TRBV5-1 | - | - | TGCGCCAGCAGCTTGGTGTCAGGTGATACTAACTATGGCTACACCTTC | CASSLVSGDTNYGYTF
TRBJ1-1 | TRBV29-1 | once | TRBD1 | TGCAGCGTCGGGACAGGGTATGTCACTGAAGCTTTCTTT | CSVGTGYVTEAFF
TRBJ1-6 | TRBV5-1 | - | - | TGCGCCAGCAGCCAGGGAAATAATTCACCCCTCCACTTT | CASSQGNNSPLHF
TRBJ2-1 | TRBV19 | - | TRBD1 | TGTGCCAGTAGCACAGGGGGCTCGGTGAATGAGCAGTTCTTC | CASSTGGSVNEQFF